The 24 T cell receptor beta chains reported below all come from one sample, sequenced in a study of blood T cell repertoires in COVID-19. Sequencing used immunoSEQ multiplex PCR; TCRdb keeps in-frame clones, though not all of them. The sample includes roughly 68,000 clones, roughly 71% of them seen just once. The sequenced sample consisted of peripheral blood. Receptors originate from a man in his 60s with COVID-19, enrolled during active disease.

This chain joins TRBV4-1 and TRBJ2-3; D is ambiguous. Trimming pared 2 bases from V and 2 bases from J, leaving 17 bases between. The CDR3 extends over 17 amino acids. Per germline, CDR1 MGHRA and CDR2 YSYEKL. The CDR3 spells CASSQRAQTSPTDTQYF. CDR3 sequence (DNA): TGCGCCAGCAGCCAACGTGCACAAACGTCTCCCACAGATACGCAGTATTTT.

The DNA for the CDR3 is TGTGCCAGCAGCCAATTTTTATTAGATACGCAGTATTTT. Translated, it gives CASSQFLLDTQYF. The chain combines TRBV14 with TRBJ2-3; D not certain. Trimming shortened V by 2 bases and J by 5 bases, and 8 bases separated the two germline ends. There are 13 residues in the CDR3. Germline V gene lookup returns CDR1 SGHDN and CDR2 FVKESK. Variable domain in full (rest from reference TRBV14 and TRBJ2-3): EAGVTQFPSHSVIEKGQTVTLRCDPISGHDNLYWYRRVMGKEIKFLLHFVKESKQDESGMPNNRFLAERTGGTYSTLKVQPAELEDSGVYFCASSQFLLDTQYFGPGTRLTVL.

V gene TRBV19 combines with J gene TRBJ2-7; 12 bases fit TRBD2. Germline trimming cut 4 bases from V and 3 bases from J; bases unmatched to any gene: 4. CDR3 size: 15 residues. Germline V gives CDR1 LNHDA, CDR2 SQIVND (reference sequence). The CDR3 spells CASSTLAGGIYEQYF. CDR3 in DNA: TGTGCCAGTAGTACTCTAGCGGGAGGGATCTACGAGCAGTACTTC.

The chain couples TRBV5-6 to TRBJ1-5; TRBD1 might be the D (5 bases). CDR1 and CDR2 (germline): SGHDT, YYEEEE. The length of the CDR3 is 16 residues. V lost 4 bases and J 2 bases, leaving 16 bases between the germline ends. The CDR3 is CASSPRGGAGNQPQHF. DNA for the CDR3: TGTGCCAGCAGCCCTAGAGGTGGGGCGGGCAATCAGCCCCAGCATTTT.

This clone was recorded once. The chain is built from TRBV3-1 (or the pseudogene TRBV3-2) and TRBJ2-5; D perhaps matches TRBD2 (5 bases). CDR1 is LGHDT, CDR2 YNNKEL, per germline (reference sequence). The CDR3 sequence is 13 residues long. CDR3 DNA sequence: TGTGCTTCGGCGGGCCTTGTTGGGGAGACCCAGTACTTC. Translated: CASAGLVGETQYF.

This chain joins TRBV10-1 and TRBJ2-1, with 13 bases that match TRBD2. CDR3 length: 17 residues. The V gene's germline CDR1 is WNHNN and CDR2 SYGVQD (reference sequence). V shed 3 bases, J shed 6 bases, and the junction held 8 bases outside the gene matches. CDR3 region: CASSDQGLAGIRNEQFF. Here the CDR3 DNA reads TGCGCCAGCAGTGACCAGGGACTAGCGGGGATCCGCAATGAGCAGTTCTTC.

The chain carries TRBV5-4 and TRBJ2-7; D might be TRBD1 (6 bases). Trimming stripped 0 bases from V and 1 base from J, with 17 bases between. Germline values: CDR1 SGHNT, CDR2 YYREEE (reference sequence). The CDR3 covers 17 residues. The CDR3 DNA follows: TGTGCCAGCAGCTTGGCATTCCCGGGACACCTGTCCTACGAGCAGTACTTC. Its protein is CASSLAFPGHLSYEQYF.

This chain uses TRBV24-1 with TRBJ2-1; 8 nucleotides align to TRBD1. Germline-derived CDR1 and CDR2 are KGHDR and SFDVKD. V shed 1 base and J 8 bases; nucleotides not matched to a gene: 6. The CDR3 spans 15 residues. CDR3 in amino acids: CATSDFGTGDYEQFF. The CDR3 region has the DNA TGTGCCACCAGTGATTTCGGGACAGGTGATTATGAGCAGTTCTTC.

The chain joins TRBV7-2 to TRBJ2-7; the D is unclear. Germline-derived CDR1 and CDR2 are SGHTA and FQGNSA. Trimming took off 1 base at V and 2 bases at J, with 12 bases between the two ends. The CDR3 is 15 residues long. In DNA, the CDR3 is TGTGCCAGCAGCTTAGTGGGCCTGCAGACCTACGAGCAGTACTTC. Translated: CASSLVGLQTYEQYF.

The chain links TRBV11-2 to TRBJ2-7; D remains ambiguous. The V end was cut by 1 base, the J end by 0 bases, with 13 bases between. CDR3 size: 16 residues. Germline-derived CDR1 and CDR2 are SGHAT and FQNNGV. Written as DNA, the CDR3 is TGTGCCAGCAGCTTAGGGTTCGCGGTAAGCTCCTACGAGCAGTACTTC. Its translation is CASSLGFAVSSYEQYF.

This clone was seen a handful of times. The CDR3 nucleotides read TGTGCCAGCAGTGACCTAGGAGGGGCCACCGGGGAGCTGTTTTTT. As protein: CASSDLGGATGELFF. This sequence joins TRBV6-1 and TRBJ2-2; a weak D match, TRBD2 (6 bases). CDR3 length equals 15 residues. The V end was cut by 3 bases, the J end by 4 bases, with 12 bases between. CDR1 MNHNS and CDR2 SASEGT come from the germline V gene.

The chain is built from TRBV19 and TRBJ1-5; D may be TRBD1 (5 bases). CDR1 is LNHDA, CDR2 SQIVND, per germline (reference sequence). The CDR3 consists of 15 residues. Trimming removed 3 bases at V and 7 bases at J, with 16 bases between. This CDR3 reads CASSMAGSMGQPQHF. CDR3 DNA sequence: TGTGCCAGTAGTATGGCAGGGTCCATGGGGCAGCCCCAGCATTTT.

The rearrangement uses TRBV5-1 and TRBJ2-7, with a weak D call TRBD2 (6 bases). There are 13 residues in the CDR3. In germline, CDR1 is SGHRS, CDR2 YFSETQ. V lost 3 bases to trimming and J lost 3 bases, with 10 bases between them. Here the CDR3 DNA reads TGCGCCAGCAGCTCCGGGAGTTACTACGAGCAGTACTTC. Its translation: CASSSGSYYEQYF.

This chain joins TRBV28 and TRBJ1-5; no reliable D call. The CDR3 length is 14 residues. Germline CDR1 and CDR2: MDHEN and SYDVKM. The V end lost 3 bases, the J end lost 3 bases, and 9 bases lay between the germline ends. CDR3 nucleotide sequence: TGTGCCAGCAGTTTTTTTCAGGACAATCAGCCCCAGCATTTT. This sequence encodes CASSFFQDNQPQHF.

This chain links TRBV18 with TRBJ2-5; D is possibly TRBD2 (5 bases). In germline, CDR1 is KGHSH, CDR2 LQKENI. This CDR3 is built from 17 residues. V shed 7 bases and J shed 1 base, with 22 bases lying between them. CDR3 coding DNA: TGTGCCAGCTTACCTGTAATCGGATCGGGGTCCCAAGAGACCCAGTACTTC. Its protein product is CASLPVIGSGSQETQYF.

This clone appeared once. The chain is built from TRBV18 and TRBJ1-1; a possible D gene is TRBD1 (5 bases). CDR3 length: 14 amino acids. The V gene lost 4 bases and the J gene lost 1 base, with 10 bases spanning the gap. The germline gives CDR1 KGHSH, CDR2 LQKENI. This CDR3 reads CASSLQGQNTEAFF. Here the CDR3 DNA reads TGTGCCAGCTCACTTCAGGGCCAGAACACTGAAGCTTTCTTT.

This clone was detected once. V gene TRBV11-2 combines with J gene TRBJ2-2; 12 bases are a match to TRBD2. Losses at the gene ends were 4 bases for V and 7 bases for J; bases not matched to a gene: 4. The CDR3 contains 15 residues. Germline loops: CDR1 SGHAT, CDR2 FQNNGV. The CDR3 region has the DNA TGTGCCAGCAGCTCTAGCGGGAGGGCCGACGGGGAGCTGTTTTTT. Protein: CASSSSGRADGELFF.

The chain links TRBV6-5 to TRBJ2-7, with 8 bases that match TRBD2. After removal of 5 bases from V and 0 bases from J, the junction contained 6 bases not matched to a gene. The CDR3 runs 15 residues. Germline-derived CDR1 and CDR2 are MNHEY and SVGAGI. CDR3 bases: TGTGCCAGCAGTCGGGAGGGGGGGAGCTCCTACGAGCAGTACTTC. It translates to CASSREGGSSYEQYF.

The chain combines TRBV6-4 with TRBJ2-1, with 7 nucleotides matching TRBD2. The CDR3 loop spans 16 amino acids. Germline V gives CDR1 MRHNA, CDR2 SNTAGT. The ends lost 5 bases at V and 6 bases at J; junction bases unmatched: 13. The CDR3 region has the DNA TGTGCCAGCAGTCGTCGACCAAGCGGGGAGGGCAATGAGCAGTTCTTC. Its protein is CASSRRPSGEGNEQFF.

The V gene is TRBV28, the J gene TRBJ1-1, with TRBD1 identical over 7 bases. CDR1 is MDHEN, CDR2 SYDVKM, per germline. With V trimmed by 3 bases and J by 2 bases, 9 bases remained unmatched. This CDR3 spans 16 amino acids. CDR3 loop: CASSFMSWDSNTEAFF. The CDR3 DNA reads TGTGCCAGCAGTTTTATGTCGTGGGACAGCAACACTGAAGCTTTCTTT. The full variable domain, its missing parts supplied by reference TRBV28 and TRBJ1-1, is DVKVTQSSRYLVKRTGEKVFLECVQDMDHENMFWYRQDPGLGLRLIYFSYDVKMKEKGDIPEGYSVSREKKERFSLILESASTNQTSMYLCASSFMSWDSNTEAFFGQGTRLTVV.

The chain carries TRBV7-2 and TRBJ2-4; possible D gene TRBD2, 6 bases. The CDR3 spans 15 residues. The V gene's germline CDR1 is SGHTA and CDR2 FQGNSA. Trimming stripped 5 bases from V and 2 bases from J, with 13 bases between. For the CDR3, the DNA is TGTGCCAGCAGCCTAAGCGCGGGGCCCAAAAACATTCAGTACTTC. The encoded protein is CASSLSAGPKNIQYF.

CDR3 sequence (DNA): TGTGCCAGCAGTTACTCCGGACTAGCCGGTGAGCAGTTCTTC. It codes for CASSYSGLAGEQFF. V usage is TRBV6-5 and J usage is TRBJ2-1; 8 positions agree with TRBD2. Germline V gene data show CDR1 as MNHEY and CDR2 as SVGAGI. The CDR3 is made up of 14 amino acids. V lost 0 bases, J lost 9 bases, and 4 bases stayed unmatched.

The CDR3 DNA reads as TGTGCCAGCAGCCAAGAAATTACACCTAACTATGGCTACACCTTC. Translating it yields CASSQEITPNYGYTF. The chain recombines TRBV4-2 with TRBJ1-2; no reliable D call. The germline V and J ends were trimmed by 0 bases and 0 bases, with 8 bases remaining between them. Germline-derived CDR1 and CDR2 are LGHNA and YNFKEQ. This CDR3 is 15 amino acids long.

The CDR3 is CASTPAGISYNEQFF. The DNA of the CDR3 is TGTGCCAGCACTCCAGCGGGAATCTCCTACAATGAGCAGTTCTTC. This rearrangement joins TRBV6-1 to TRBJ2-1, with 7 bases identical to TRBD2. This CDR3 has 15 residues. V lost 7 bases to trimming and J lost 0 bases; unmatched junction nucleotides: 6. CDR1 and CDR2 (germline): MNHNS, SASEGT.